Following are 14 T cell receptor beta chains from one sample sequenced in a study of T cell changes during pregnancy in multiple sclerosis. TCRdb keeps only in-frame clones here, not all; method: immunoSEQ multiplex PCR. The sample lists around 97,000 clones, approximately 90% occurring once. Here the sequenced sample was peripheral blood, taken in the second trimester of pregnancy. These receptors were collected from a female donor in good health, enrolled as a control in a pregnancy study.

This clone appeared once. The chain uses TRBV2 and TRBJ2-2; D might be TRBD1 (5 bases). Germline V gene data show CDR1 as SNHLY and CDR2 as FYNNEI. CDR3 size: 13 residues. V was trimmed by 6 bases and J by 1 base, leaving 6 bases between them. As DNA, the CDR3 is TGTGCCAGCAGCGGACAGAACACCGGGGAGCTGTTTTTT. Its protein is CASSGQNTGELFF.

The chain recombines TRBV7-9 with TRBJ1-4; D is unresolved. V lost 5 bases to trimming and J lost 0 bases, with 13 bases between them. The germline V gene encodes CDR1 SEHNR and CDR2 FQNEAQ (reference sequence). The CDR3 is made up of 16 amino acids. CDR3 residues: CASSVTHIATNEKLFF. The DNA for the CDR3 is TGTGCCAGCAGCGTCACCCATATAGCAACTAATGAAAAACTGTTTTTT.

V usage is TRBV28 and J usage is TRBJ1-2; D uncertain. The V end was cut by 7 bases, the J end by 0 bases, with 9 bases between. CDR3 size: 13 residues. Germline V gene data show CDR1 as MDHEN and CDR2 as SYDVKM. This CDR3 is CASTGGSNYGYTF. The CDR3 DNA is TGTGCCAGCACCGGTGGTTCTAACTATGGCTACACCTTC.

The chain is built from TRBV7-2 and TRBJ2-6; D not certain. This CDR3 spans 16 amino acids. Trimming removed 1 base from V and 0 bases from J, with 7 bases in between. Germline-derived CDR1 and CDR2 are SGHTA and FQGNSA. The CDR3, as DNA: TGTGCCAGCAGCTTAGGACTTCACTCTGGGGCCAACGTCCTGACTTTC. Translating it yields CASSLGLHSGANVLTF.

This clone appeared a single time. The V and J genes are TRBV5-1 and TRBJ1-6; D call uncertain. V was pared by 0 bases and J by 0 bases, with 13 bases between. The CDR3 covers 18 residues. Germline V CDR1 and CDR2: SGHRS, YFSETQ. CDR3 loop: CASSLAKYGSSYNSPLHF. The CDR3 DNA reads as TGCGCCAGCAGCTTGGCCAAGTACGGGAGCTCCTATAATTCACCCCTCCACTTT.

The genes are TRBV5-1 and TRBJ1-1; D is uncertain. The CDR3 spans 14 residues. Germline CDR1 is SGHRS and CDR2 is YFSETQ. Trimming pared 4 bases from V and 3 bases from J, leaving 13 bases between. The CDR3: CASSEGQLDTEAFF. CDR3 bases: TGCGCCAGCAGCGAGGGCCAACTGGACACTGAAGCTTTCTTT.

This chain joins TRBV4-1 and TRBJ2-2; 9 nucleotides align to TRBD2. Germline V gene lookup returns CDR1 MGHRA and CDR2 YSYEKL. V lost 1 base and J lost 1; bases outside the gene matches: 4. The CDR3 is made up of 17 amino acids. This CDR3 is CASSQVGLARNTGELFF. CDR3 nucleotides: TGCGCCAGCAGCCAAGTAGGACTAGCGAGGAACACCGGGGAGCTGTTTTTT.

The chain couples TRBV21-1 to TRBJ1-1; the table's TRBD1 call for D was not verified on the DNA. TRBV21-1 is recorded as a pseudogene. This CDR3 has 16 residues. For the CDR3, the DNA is TGTGCCAGCAGCAATTTGGGGGGACAGACAAACACTGAAGCTTTCTTT. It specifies CASSNLGGQTNTEAFF.

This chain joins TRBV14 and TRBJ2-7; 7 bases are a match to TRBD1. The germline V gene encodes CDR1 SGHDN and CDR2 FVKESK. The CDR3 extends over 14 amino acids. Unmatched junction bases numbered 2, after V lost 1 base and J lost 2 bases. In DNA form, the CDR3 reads TGTGCCAGCAGCCAAGCCAGGGGGACCTACGAGCAGTACTTC. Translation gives CASSQARGTYEQYF.

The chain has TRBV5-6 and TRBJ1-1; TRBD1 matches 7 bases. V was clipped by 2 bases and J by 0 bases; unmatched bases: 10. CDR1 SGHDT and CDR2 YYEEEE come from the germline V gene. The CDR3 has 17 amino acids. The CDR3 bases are TGTGCCAGCAGCTTCCGAGTAACAGGGGTGGTGAACACTGAAGCTTTCTTT. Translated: CASSFRVTGVVNTEAFF.

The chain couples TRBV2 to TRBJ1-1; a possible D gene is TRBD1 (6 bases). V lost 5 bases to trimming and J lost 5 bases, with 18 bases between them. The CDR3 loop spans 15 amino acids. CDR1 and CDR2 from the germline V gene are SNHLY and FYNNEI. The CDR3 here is CASSPRDIRRTEAFF. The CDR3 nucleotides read TGTGCCAGCAGTCCCCGGGACATCAGAAGGACTGAAGCTTTCTTT.

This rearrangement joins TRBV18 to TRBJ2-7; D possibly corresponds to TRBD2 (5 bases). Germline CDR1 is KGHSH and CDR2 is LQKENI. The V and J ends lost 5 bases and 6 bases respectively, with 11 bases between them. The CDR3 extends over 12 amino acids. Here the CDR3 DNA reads TGTGCCAGCTCATCAACTAGTTCCGAGCAGTACTTC. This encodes CASSSTSSEQYF.

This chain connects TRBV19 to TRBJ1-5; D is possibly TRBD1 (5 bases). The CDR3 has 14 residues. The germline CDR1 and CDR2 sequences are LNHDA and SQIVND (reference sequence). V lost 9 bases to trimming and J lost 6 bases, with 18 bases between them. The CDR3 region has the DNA TGTGCCAGCTCAGACCATCAGGGCGGTCAGCCCCAGCATTTT. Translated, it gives CASSDHQGGQPQHF.

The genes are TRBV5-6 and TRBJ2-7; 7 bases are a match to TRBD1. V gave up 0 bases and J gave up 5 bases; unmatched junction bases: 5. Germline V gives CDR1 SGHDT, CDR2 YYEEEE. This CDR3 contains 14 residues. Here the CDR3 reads CASSLAGQSHEQYF. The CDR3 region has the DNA TGTGCCAGCAGCTTGGCGGGACAGAGCCACGAGCAGTACTTC.